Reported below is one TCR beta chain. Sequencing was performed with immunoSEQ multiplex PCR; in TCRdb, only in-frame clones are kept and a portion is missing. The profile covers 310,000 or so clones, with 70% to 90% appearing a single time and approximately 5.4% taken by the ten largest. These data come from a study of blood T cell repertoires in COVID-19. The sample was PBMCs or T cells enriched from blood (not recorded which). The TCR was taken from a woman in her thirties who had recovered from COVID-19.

The CDR3: CASSQTGVGTEAFF. The CDR3 bases are TGTGCCAGCAGCCAGACAGGGGTAGGGACTGAAGCTTTCTTT. The V call is TRBV6-2 or TRBV6-3, the J call TRBJ1-1, with TRBD1 matching 8 bases. Per germline, CDR1 MNHEY and CDR2 SVGEGT. There are 14 residues in the CDR3. The V gene end was trimmed by 6 bases and the J gene end by 5 bases; junction bases not matched to a gene: 8.